This TCR beta chain stems from a study of T cell clones after liver transplantation. Across the study: TCRbeta sequencing after a pre-transplant mixed lymphocyte reaction identified graft-donor-reactive clones, later tracked in post-transplant blood. Third-party-reactive TCRbeta sequences from pre-transplant mixed lymphocyte reactions served as antigen-independent comparators.

Assay used: immunoSEQ multiplex PCR; TCRdb lists only in-frame clones, some missing. This sample has about 75,000 clones, with less than 90% found just once. A single count supports this clone. This receptor was identified in a human patient who received a liver transplant. Part of the T cell pool may stem from the graft donor. The sample was CD4+ T cells from blood, taken less than 50 months after liver transplant.

The CDR3 loop reads CASSLRDYSNQPQHF. The CDR3 bases are TGTGCCAGCAGCCTCAGGGACTATAGCAATCAGCCCCAGCATTTT. V and J are TRBV5-6 and TRBJ1-5; TRBD1 might be the D (5 bases). This CDR3 is 15 amino acids long. Trimming stripped 4 bases from V and 0 bases from J, with 11 bases between. Germline CDR1 reads SGHDT; CDR2 reads YYEEEE. Full variable domain (outside the CDR3, taken from reference TRBV5-6 and TRBJ1-5): DAGVTQSPTHLIKTRGQQVTLRCSPKSGHDTVSWYQQALGQGPQFIFQYYEEEERQRGNFPDRFSGHQFPNYSSELNVNALLLGDSALYLCASSLRDYSNQPQHFGDGTRLSIL.